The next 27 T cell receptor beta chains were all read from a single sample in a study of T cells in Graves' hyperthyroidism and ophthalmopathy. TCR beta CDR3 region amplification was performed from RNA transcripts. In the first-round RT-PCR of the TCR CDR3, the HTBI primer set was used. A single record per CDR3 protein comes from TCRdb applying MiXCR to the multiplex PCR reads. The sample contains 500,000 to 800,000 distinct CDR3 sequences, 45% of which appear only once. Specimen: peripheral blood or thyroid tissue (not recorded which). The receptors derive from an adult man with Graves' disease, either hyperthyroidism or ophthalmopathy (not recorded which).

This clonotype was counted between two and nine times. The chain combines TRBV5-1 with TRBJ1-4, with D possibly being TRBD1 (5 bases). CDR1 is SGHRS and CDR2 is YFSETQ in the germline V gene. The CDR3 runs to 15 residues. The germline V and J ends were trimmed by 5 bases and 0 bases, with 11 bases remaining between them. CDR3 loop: CASSPGFATNEKLFF. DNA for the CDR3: TGCGCCAGCAGTCCAGGGTTTGCAACTAATGAAAAACTGTTTTTT.

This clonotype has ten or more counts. In DNA, the CDR3 is TGTGCCAGCACCGACAGGAACACCGGGGAGCTGTTTTTT. Amino acids: CASTDRNTGELFF. V usage is TRBV7-6 and J usage is TRBJ2-2, with a possible D match to TRBD1 (5 bases). This CDR3 comprises 13 residues. Trimming cost V 7 bases and J 1 base, with 7 bases left between them. Germline assignment: CDR1 SGHVS and CDR2 FNYEAQ.

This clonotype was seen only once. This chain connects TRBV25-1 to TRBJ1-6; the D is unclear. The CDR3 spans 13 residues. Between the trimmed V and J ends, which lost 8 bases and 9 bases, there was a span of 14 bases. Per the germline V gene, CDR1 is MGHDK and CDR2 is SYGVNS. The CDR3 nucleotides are TGTGCCAGCCAAGAAGGTGAGACTTCACCCCTCCACTTT. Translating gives CASQEGETSPLHF.

CDR3 DNA: TGCAGCTTACCGGGGCGCAATCAGCCCCAGCATTTT. This translates into CSLPGRNQPQHF. The rearrangement uses TRBV29-1 and TRBJ1-5; perhaps TRBD1 as D (5 bases). V lost 8 bases and J lost 2, with 10 bases in between. Germline CDR1 and CDR2: SQVTM and ANQGSEA. The CDR3 is 12 amino acids.

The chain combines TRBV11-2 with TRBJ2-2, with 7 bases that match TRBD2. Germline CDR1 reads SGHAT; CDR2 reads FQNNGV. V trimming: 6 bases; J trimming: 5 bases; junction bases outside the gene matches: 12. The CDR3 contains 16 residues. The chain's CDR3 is CASRGVTGGPTGELFF. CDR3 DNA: TGTGCCAGCAGGGGGGTTACGGGAGGCCCTACCGGGGAGCTGTTTTTT. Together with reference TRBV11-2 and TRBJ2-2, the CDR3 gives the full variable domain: EAGVAQSPRYKIIEKRQSVAFWCNPISGHATLYWYQQILGQGPKLLIQFQNNGVVDDSQLPKDRFSAERLKGVDSTLKIQPAKLEDSAVYLCASRGVTGGPTGELFFGEGSRLTVL.

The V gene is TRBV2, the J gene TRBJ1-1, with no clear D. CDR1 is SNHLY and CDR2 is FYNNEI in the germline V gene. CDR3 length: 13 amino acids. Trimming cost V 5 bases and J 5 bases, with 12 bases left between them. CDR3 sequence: CASSYEGGTEAFF. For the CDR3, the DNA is TGTGCCAGCAGTTACGAGGGTGGAACTGAAGCTTTCTTT.

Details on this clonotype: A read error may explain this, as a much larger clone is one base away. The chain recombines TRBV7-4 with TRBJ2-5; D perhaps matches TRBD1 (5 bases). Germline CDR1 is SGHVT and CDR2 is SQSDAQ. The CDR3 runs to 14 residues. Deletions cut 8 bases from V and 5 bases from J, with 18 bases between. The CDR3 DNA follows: TGTGCCAGCGGCCCCGGACATCCCTTTGAGACCCAGTACTTC. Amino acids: CASGPGHPFETQYF. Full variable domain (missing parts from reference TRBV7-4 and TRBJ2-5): GAGVSQSPRYKVAKRGRDVALRCDSISGHVTLYWYRQTLGQGSEVLTYSQSDAQRDKSGRPSGRFSAERPERSVSTLKIQRTEQGDSAVYLCASGPGHPFETQYFGPGTRLLVL.

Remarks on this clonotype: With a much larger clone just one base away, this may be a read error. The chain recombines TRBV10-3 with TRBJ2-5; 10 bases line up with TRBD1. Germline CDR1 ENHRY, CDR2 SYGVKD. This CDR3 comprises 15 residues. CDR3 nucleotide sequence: TGTGCCACCAGTGACGGGACAGGGGTTGGGGAGACCCAGTACTTC. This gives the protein CATSDGTGVGETQYF.

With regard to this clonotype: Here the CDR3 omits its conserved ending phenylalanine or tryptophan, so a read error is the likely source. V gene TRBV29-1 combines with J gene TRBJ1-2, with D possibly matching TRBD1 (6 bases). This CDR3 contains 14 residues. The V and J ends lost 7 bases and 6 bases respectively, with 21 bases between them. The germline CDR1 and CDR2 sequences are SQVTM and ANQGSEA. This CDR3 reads CSGLDSGDGDGYTL. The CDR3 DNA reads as TGCAGCGGCTTGGATTCAGGGGACGGGGATGGCTACACCTTA.

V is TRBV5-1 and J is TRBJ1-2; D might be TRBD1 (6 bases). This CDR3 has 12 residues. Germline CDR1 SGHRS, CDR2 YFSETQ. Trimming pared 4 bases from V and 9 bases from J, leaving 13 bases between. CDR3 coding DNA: TGCGCCAGCAGCCCAGGGGACCGGAGCTACACCTTC. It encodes CASSPGDRSYTF.

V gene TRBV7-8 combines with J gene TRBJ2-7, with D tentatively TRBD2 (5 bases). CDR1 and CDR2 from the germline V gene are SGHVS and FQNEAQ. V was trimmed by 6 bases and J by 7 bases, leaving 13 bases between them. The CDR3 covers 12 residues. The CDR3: CASSTPTGEQYF. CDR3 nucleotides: TGTGCCAGCAGTACCCCCACGGGAGAGCAGTACTTC.

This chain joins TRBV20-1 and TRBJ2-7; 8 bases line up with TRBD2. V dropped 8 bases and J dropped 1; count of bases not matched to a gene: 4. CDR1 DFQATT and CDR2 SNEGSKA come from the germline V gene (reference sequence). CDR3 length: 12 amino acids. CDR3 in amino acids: CSSAGGSYEQYF. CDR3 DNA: TGCAGTTCGGCGGGGGGTTCCTACGAGCAGTACTTC.

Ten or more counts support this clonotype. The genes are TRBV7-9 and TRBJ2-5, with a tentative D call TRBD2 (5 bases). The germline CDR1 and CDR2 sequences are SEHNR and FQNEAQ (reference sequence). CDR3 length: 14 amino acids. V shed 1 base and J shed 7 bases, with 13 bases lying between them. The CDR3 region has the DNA TGTGCCAGCAGCTTAGGAAGCGGTCATGGGACCCAGTACTTC. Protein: CASSLGSGHGTQYF.

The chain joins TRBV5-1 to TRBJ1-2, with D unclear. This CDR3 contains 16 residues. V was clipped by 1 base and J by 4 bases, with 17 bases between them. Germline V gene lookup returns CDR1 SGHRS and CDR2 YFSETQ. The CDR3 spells CASSLSPQRNIYGYTF. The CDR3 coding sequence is TGCGCCAGCAGCTTGTCCCCACAGAGGAATATCTATGGCTACACCTTC.

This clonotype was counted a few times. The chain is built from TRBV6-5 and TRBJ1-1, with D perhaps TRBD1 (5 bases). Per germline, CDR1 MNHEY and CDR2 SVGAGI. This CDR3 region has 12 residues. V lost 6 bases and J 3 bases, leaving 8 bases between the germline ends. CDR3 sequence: CASRQAYTEAFF. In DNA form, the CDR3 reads TGTGCCAGCAGACAGGCTTACACTGAAGCTTTCTTT.

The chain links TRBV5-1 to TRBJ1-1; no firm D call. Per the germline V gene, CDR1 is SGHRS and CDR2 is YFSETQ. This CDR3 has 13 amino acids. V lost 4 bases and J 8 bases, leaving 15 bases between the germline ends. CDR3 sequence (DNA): TGCGCCAGCAGCCTTGGTCGAGGACGGGAAGCTTTCTTT. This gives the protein CASSLGRGREAFF.

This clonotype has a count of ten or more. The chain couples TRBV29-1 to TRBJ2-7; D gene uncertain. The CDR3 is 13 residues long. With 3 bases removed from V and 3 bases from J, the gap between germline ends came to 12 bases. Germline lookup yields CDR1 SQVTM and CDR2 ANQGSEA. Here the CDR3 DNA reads TGCAGCGTTGAGTTTACGCGCGGCTACGAGCAGTACTTC. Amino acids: CSVEFTRGYEQYF.

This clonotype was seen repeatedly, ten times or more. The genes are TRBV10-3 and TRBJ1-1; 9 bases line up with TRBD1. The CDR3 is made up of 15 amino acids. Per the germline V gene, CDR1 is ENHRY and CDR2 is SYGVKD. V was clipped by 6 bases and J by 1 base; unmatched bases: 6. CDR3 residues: CAISTPGQGNTEAFF. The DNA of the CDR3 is TGTGCCATCAGCACCCCGGGACAGGGGAACACTGAAGCTTTCTTT.

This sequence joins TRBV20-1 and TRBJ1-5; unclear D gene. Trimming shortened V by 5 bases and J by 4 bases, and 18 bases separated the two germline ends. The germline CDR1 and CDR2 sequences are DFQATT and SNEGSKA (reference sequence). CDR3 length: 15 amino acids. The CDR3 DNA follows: TGCAGTGCTGGAGCGCTCGGGAGGGCGAATCAGCCCCAGCATTTT. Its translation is CSAGALGRANQPQHF.

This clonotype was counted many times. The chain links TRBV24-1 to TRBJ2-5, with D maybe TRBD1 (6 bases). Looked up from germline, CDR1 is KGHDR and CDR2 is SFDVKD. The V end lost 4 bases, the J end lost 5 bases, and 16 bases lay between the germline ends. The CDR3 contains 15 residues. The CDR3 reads CATSDQVQGLETQYF. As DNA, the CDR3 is TGTGCCACCAGTGACCAAGTGCAGGGGTTGGAGACCCAGTACTTC.

As DNA, the CDR3 is TGCAGCGTGGGACTAGCGGGAGTGCCGGAGACCCAGTACTTC. It codes for CSVGLAGVPETQYF. The V call is TRBV29-1, the J call TRBJ2-5, with TRBD2 matching over 14 bases. The trim removed 6 bases at V and 5 bases at J, leaving 5 bases unmatched. This CDR3 contains 14 residues. Germline CDR1 is SQVTM and CDR2 is ANQGSEA.

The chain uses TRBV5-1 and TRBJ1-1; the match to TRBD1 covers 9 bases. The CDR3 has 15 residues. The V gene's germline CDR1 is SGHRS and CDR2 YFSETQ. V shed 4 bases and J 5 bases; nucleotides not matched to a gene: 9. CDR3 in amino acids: CASSPGQGMGTEAFF. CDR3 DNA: TGCGCCAGCAGCCCTGGACAGGGGATGGGAACTGAAGCTTTCTTT.

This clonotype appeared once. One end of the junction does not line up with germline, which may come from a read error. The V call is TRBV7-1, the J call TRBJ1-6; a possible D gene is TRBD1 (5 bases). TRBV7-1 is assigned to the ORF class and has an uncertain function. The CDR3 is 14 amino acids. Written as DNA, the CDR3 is TGTGCCAGCAGCCCAGCAGGGCGGGATTCACCCCTCCACTTT. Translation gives CASSPAGRDSPLHF.

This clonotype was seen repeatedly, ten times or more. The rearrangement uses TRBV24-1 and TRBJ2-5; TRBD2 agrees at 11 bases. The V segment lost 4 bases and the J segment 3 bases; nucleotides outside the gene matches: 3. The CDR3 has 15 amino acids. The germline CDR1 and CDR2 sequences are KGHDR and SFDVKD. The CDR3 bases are TGTGCCACCAGTGAGCCGGGACTAGCGGAAGAGACCCAGTACTTC. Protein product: CATSEPGLAEETQYF.

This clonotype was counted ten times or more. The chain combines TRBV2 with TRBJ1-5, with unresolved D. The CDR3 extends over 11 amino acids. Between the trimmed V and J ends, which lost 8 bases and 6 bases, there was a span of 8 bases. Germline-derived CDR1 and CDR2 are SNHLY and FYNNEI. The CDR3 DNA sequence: TGTGCCAGCTTAGTTTGTCAGCCCCAGCATTTT. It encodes CASLVCQPQHF.

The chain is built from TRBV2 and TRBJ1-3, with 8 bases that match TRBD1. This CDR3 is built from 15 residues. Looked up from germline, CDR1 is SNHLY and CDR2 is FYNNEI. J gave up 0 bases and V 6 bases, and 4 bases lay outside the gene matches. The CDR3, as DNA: TGTGCCAGCAGGTCCGGGACAGGCTCTGGAAACACCATATATTTT. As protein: CASRSGTGSGNTIYF.

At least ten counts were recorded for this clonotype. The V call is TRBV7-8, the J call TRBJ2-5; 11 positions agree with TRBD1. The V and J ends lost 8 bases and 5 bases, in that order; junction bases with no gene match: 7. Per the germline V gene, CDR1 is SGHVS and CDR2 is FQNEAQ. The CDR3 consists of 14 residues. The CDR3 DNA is TGTGCCAGCGAGAGGGACAGGGGGTATGAGACCCAGTACTTC. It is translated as CASERDRGYETQYF.